The entry below gives a single T cell receptor beta chain sequence along with its context. The length of the CDR3 is 15 residues. Germline V gene data show CDR1 as SNHLY and CDR2 as FYNNEI. J lost 7 bases, V lost 5 bases, and 9 bases had no gene match. The authors' processing: Reference gene primers were amplified, and this amplification served to estimate nucleated cell counts. Profiling relied on immunoSEQ multiplex PCR, and the TCRdb table lists in-frame clones only, not all of them. V, J and clone size reflect that table, while D and trimming were determined from the DNA. This table has about 360,000 clones, about four fifths appearing once. This sample stems from a study of blood T cell repertoires in COVID-19. Study overall: Sites in the United States, Italy and Spain provided acute and convalescent COVID-19 samples.

Sequencing was carried out using peripheral blood. This sequence was found in a human donor with acute or convalescent COVID-19. The donor label of this sample is uncertain. The rearrangement links TRBV2 to TRBJ2-1; 9 positions match TRBD1. The CDR3 loop is CASSRQGGALNEQFF. CDR3 nucleotides: TGTGCCAGCAGTAGACAGGGGGGCGCCTTAAATGAGCAGTTCTTC.